One sample yielded the 2 T cell receptor beta chains listed below, sequenced in a study of shared clonotypes between healthy human individuals. Produced via immunoSEQ multiplex PCR; TCRdb's table is partial and in-frame only. The repertoire consists of hundreds of thousands of clones, with around 80% occurring once and the leading ten covering about 11%. The sequenced sample consisted of PBMCs. These receptors originate from a woman aged 40 to 50 in good health. Some clones in this sample may be carry-over from other donors' samples.

With regard to this clone: A read error is likely here: a far larger clone is one base away. Additional DNA sequences in this sample encode the identical CDR3. The chain uses TRBV5-1 and TRBJ2-1, with 9 bases identical to TRBD2. The J segment lost 0 bases and the V segment lost 2 bases, leaving 0 bases of the junction unmatched. Germline-derived CDR1 and CDR2 are SGHRS and YFSETQ. The CDR3 is 15 amino acids. The CDR3 coding sequence is TGCGCCAGCAGCTTTAGCGGGAGCTCCTACAATGAGCAGTTCTTC. It codes for CASSFSGSSYNEQFF.

The gene calls are TRBV27 and TRBJ2-2; TRBD1 matches 7 bases. The CDR3 runs to 15 residues. Unmatched junction bases numbered 6, after V lost 2 bases and J lost 6 bases. Germline-derived CDR1 and CDR2 are MNHEY and SMNVEV (reference sequence). CDR3 protein: CASSLNLGTAGELFF. In DNA, the CDR3 is TGTGCCAGCAGTTTAAATCTCGGGACAGCCGGGGAGCTGTTTTTT.